This T cell receptor beta chain was identified during a study of blood T cell repertoires in COVID-19. The method was immunoSEQ multiplex PCR; TCRdb's version includes in-frame clones alone and lacks a portion of them. Of some 170,000 clones in the sample, roughly 80% were seen once. Sequencing used peripheral blood. The receptor was derived from a middle-aged woman with COVID-19, enrolled during active disease.

CDR3 protein: CASQELRGAGDEQFF. DNA of the CDR3: TGTGCCAGTCAAGAGCTCCGGGGAGCTGGGGATGAGCAGTTCTTC. J is TRBJ2-1 and V is TRBV19; D possibly corresponds to TRBD2 (5 bases). The CDR3 is made up of 15 amino acids. CDR1 is LNHDA and CDR2 is SQIVND in the germline V gene (reference sequence). V was trimmed by 8 bases and J by 8 bases, leaving 22 bases between them.